One and the same sample provided the 24 T cell receptor beta chains below, sequenced in a study of blood T cell repertoires in COVID-19. Sequencing was performed with immunoSEQ multiplex PCR; in TCRdb, only in-frame clones are kept and a portion is missing. The data contain 250,000 to 300,000 clones, approximately 88% of them singletons. Sequencing used peripheral blood. These receptors all come from a woman in her seventies with COVID-19, enrolled during active disease.

This clone appeared a single time. The chain carries TRBV19 and TRBJ2-2; 9 nucleotides align to TRBD2. The J segment lost 2 bases and the V segment lost 3 bases, leaving 1 base of the junction unmatched. Germline loops: CDR1 LNHDA, CDR2 SQIVND (reference sequence). The CDR3 has 15 amino acids. Here the CDR3 DNA reads TGTGCCAGTAGTATGACTAGCGGAAACACCGGGGAGCTGTTTTTT. Translation gives CASSMTSGNTGELFF. The complete variable domain, with remaining parts taken from reference TRBV19 and TRBJ2-2, reads DGGITQSPKYLFRKEGQNVTLSCEQNLNHDAMYWYRQDPGQGLRLIYYSQIVNDFQKGDIAEGYSVSREKKESFPLTVTSAQKNPTAFYLCASSMTSGNTGELFFGEGSRLTVL.

This rearrangement joins TRBV28 to TRBJ2-7; D may be TRBD1 (6 bases). The CDR3 is made up of 15 amino acids. Germline lookup yields CDR1 MDHEN and CDR2 SYDVKM. Deletions cut 5 bases from V and 0 bases from J, with 14 bases between. CDR3 region: CASSQGTMSSYEQYF. CDR3 DNA sequence: TGTGCCAGCAGTCAGGGGACGATGAGCTCCTACGAGCAGTACTTC.

This clone was recorded only once. V is TRBV5-5 and J is TRBJ1-5, with TRBD1 as a possible D gene (6 bases). Trimming removed 4 bases at V and 7 bases at J, with 18 bases between. Germline V gene sequence: CDR1 SGHKS, CDR2 YYEKEE (reference sequence). The CDR3 is 15 residues long. CDR3 nucleotide sequence: TGTGCCAGCAGCCAAACTACAGGGATTGGACAGCCCCAGCATTTT. Protein product: CASSQTTGIGQPQHF. Full variable domain (rest looked up from reference TRBV5-5 and TRBJ1-5): DAGVTQSPTHLIKTRGQQVTLRCSPISGHKSVSWYQQVLGQGPQFIFQYYEKEERGRGNFPDRFSARQFPNYSSELNVNALLLGDSALYLCASSQTTGIGQPQHFGDGTRLSIL.

The chain joins TRBV9 to TRBJ2-2, with a possible D match to TRBD2 (5 bases). The CDR3 consists of 14 residues. Trimming pared 0 bases from V and 3 bases from J, leaving 6 bases between. Germline CDR1 and CDR2: SGDLS and YYNGEE. CDR3 protein: CASSVVGDTGELFF. CDR3 DNA: TGTGCCAGCAGCGTAGTCGGGGACACCGGGGAGCTGTTTTTT.

This clone was observed once. V is TRBV28 and J is TRBJ2-1, with a tentative D call TRBD2 (7 bases). This CDR3 is built from 12 residues. Germline assignment: CDR1 MDHEN and CDR2 SYDVKM. V was trimmed by 3 bases and J by 9 bases, leaving 9 bases between them. CDR3 coding DNA: TGTGCCAGCAGTTTGAGGGGGGGTGAGCAGTTCTTC. The encoded protein is CASSLRGGEQFF.

The rearrangement links TRBV7-9 to TRBJ1-4, with 8 bases identical to TRBD1. Unmatched junction bases numbered 8, after V lost 7 bases and J lost 1 base. In germline, CDR1 is SEHNR, CDR2 FQNEAQ (reference sequence). This CDR3 contains 16 residues. CDR3 residues: CASIQTGVGTNEKLFF. The CDR3 bases are TGTGCCAGCATTCAGACAGGGGTCGGAACTAATGAAAAACTGTTTTTT.

The J gene is TRBJ2-1, the V gene TRBV6-5, with 13 nucleotides matching TRBD2. CDR1 is MNHEY and CDR2 is SVGAGI in the germline V gene. CDR3 length: 15 residues. V shed 3 bases and J 6 bases; nucleotides not matched to a gene: 2. The CDR3, as DNA: TGTGCCAGCAGTTATTGGACTAGCGGGAGCAATGAGCAGTTCTTC. Translating gives CASSYWTSGSNEQFF.

V is TRBV24-1 and J is TRBJ2-5; D gene ambiguous. The CDR3 contains 12 residues. The V gene's germline CDR1 is KGHDR and CDR2 SFDVKD. Between the trimmed V and J ends, which lost 4 bases and 1 base, there was a span of 3 bases. CDR3: CATSDFQETQYF. CDR3 DNA sequence: TGTGCCACCAGTGACTTCCAAGAGACCCAGTACTTC.

V and J are TRBV25-1 and TRBJ1-2; 11 positions agree with TRBD1. V gave up 4 bases and J gave up 6 bases; unmatched junction bases: 7. Germline V gene data show CDR1 as MGHDK and CDR2 as SYGVNS. The CDR3 has 15 amino acids. Written as DNA, the CDR3 is TGTGCCAGCAGTGGGGGGACAGGGGGTTCAAATGGCTACACCTTC. It is translated as CASSGGTGGSNGYTF.

The V call is TRBV29-1, the J call TRBJ1-1; D uncertain. With 3 bases removed from V and 3 bases from J, the gap between germline ends came to 11 bases. This CDR3 has 13 residues. Germline V gives CDR1 SQVTM, CDR2 ANQGSEA. The chain's CDR3 is CSVEGVMDTEAFF. The CDR3 DNA sequence: TGCAGCGTTGAGGGCGTTATGGACACTGAAGCTTTCTTT.

V and J are TRBV5-1 and TRBJ2-2; 10 bases map to TRBD1. CDR3 size: 15 residues. Germline trimming cut 3 bases from V and 5 bases from J; bases unmatched to any gene: 4. In germline, CDR1 is SGHRS, CDR2 YFSETQ. CDR3 in DNA: TGCGCCAGCAGCTCCGGGACAGGGGAGACCGGGGAGCTGTTTTTT. It translates to CASSSGTGETGELFF.

The genes are TRBV6-5 and TRBJ2-7; tentative D call: TRBD1 (5 bases). The germline V gene encodes CDR1 MNHEY and CDR2 SVGAGI. V lost 6 bases and J 0 bases, leaving 9 bases between the germline ends. This CDR3 is built from 13 residues. For the CDR3, the DNA is TGTGCCAGCAGCAAGGGGCCCTCCTACGAGCAGTACTTC. This encodes CASSKGPSYEQYF.

The chain carries TRBV6-5 and TRBJ1-1; TRBD1 is a possible D gene (6 bases). Germline V gene data show CDR1 as MNHEY and CDR2 as SVGAGI. The V end lost 5 bases, the J end lost 1 base, and 14 bases lay between the germline ends. The CDR3 totals 15 residues. In DNA form, the CDR3 reads TGTGCCAGCAGTAGGGGGGGCTACACGAACACTGAAGCTTTCTTT. Its translation is CASSRGGYTNTEAFF.

This chain links TRBV4-1 with TRBJ2-3; 8 bases map to TRBD2. Trimming removed 5 bases from V and 4 bases from J; junction bases left unmatched: 20. The germline CDR1 and CDR2 sequences are MGHRA and YSYEKL. CDR3 length: 19 amino acids. The CDR3 region is CASSSQGAQAGGRADTQYF. DNA for the CDR3: TGCGCCAGCAGCTCGCAAGGGGCGCAGGCGGGAGGTAGGGCAGATACGCAGTATTTT.

CDR3 nucleotides: TGCGCCAGCAGCTTGGGAAGACAGGGGAACATTCAGTACTTC. This encodes CASSLGRQGNIQYF. The V and J genes are TRBV5-1 and TRBJ2-4; 8 bases agree with TRBD1. This CDR3 has 14 residues. V shed 0 bases, J shed 7 bases, and the junction held 3 bases outside the gene matches. CDR1 is SGHRS, CDR2 YFSETQ, per germline.

The chain employs TRBV7-3 and TRBJ1-1, with unresolved D. CDR1 is SGHTA, CDR2 FQGTGA, per germline. The CDR3 is made up of 15 amino acids. Trimming cost V 1 base and J 1 base, with 10 bases left between them. In nucleotides, the CDR3 is TGTGCCAGCAGCTTAAATGGCGGGAGGAACACTGAAGCTTTCTTT. Translated, it gives CASSLNGGRNTEAFF. Using reference TRBV7-3 and TRBJ1-1 for the parts outside the CDR3, the full variable domain is GAGVSQTPSNKVTEKGKYVELRCDPISGHTALYWYRQSLGQGPEFLIYFQGTGAADDSGLPNDRFFAVRPEGSVSTLKIQRTERGDSAVYLCASSLNGGRNTEAFFGQGTRLTVV.

This chain joins TRBV9 and TRBJ1-3; D is ambiguous. V was trimmed by 1 base and J by 4 bases, leaving 6 bases between them. The CDR3 runs to 13 residues. The V gene's germline CDR1 is SGDLS and CDR2 YYNGEE. The CDR3, as DNA: TGTGCCAGCAGCGTAACACAGGGAAACACCATATATTTT. Its translation is CASSVTQGNTIYF.

CDR3 sequence (DNA): TGTGCCAGCAGCTTAGCCCAGGGCAGAAACTATGGCTACACCTTC. Translation: CASSLAQGRNYGYTF. This chain joins TRBV7-2 and TRBJ1-2; D possibly corresponds to TRBD1 (5 bases). The CDR3 has 15 residues. The germline gives CDR1 SGHTA, CDR2 FQGNSA. V shed 0 bases and J shed 2 bases, with 10 bases lying between them.

The V call is TRBV9, the J call TRBJ1-2; D ambiguous. Trimming took 0 bases from V and 7 from J, leaving 13 bases between them. CDR1 SGDLS and CDR2 YYNGEE come from the germline V gene. CDR3 size: 14 residues. CDR3 protein: CASSVDLVSGGYTF. The CDR3, as DNA: TGTGCCAGCAGCGTAGATCTGGTCTCAGGTGGCTACACCTTC.

The rearrangement uses TRBV24-1 and TRBJ1-2; D may be TRBD1 (5 bases). V lost 3 bases and J lost 0, with 10 bases in between. Germline V gives CDR1 KGHDR, CDR2 SFDVKD. The CDR3 contains 15 residues. The chain's CDR3 is CATSDVGGPNYGYTF. Written as DNA, the CDR3 is TGTGCCACCAGTGATGTGGGGGGACCTAACTATGGCTACACCTTC.

CDR3 sequence (DNA): TGTGCCAGCAGCCCACGCGGGGGAGGGAACACTGAAGCTTTCTTT. Its translation: CASSPRGGGNTEAFF. The J gene is TRBJ1-1, the V gene TRBV28, with D possibly TRBD1 on 5 matching bases. Germline lookup yields CDR1 MDHEN and CDR2 SYDVKM. Trimming removed 6 bases from V and 1 base from J, with 15 bases in between. The CDR3 runs 15 residues.

This chain connects TRBV19 to TRBJ1-1; perhaps TRBD1 as D (6 bases). Between the trimmed V and J ends, which lost 0 bases and 1 base, there was a span of 15 bases. This CDR3 comprises 17 residues. Germline loops: CDR1 LNHDA, CDR2 SQIVND (reference sequence). In nucleotides, the CDR3 is TGTGCCAGTAGTATAGATCTCCCCGGGGGGCAGAACACTGAAGCTTTCTTT. Translated, it gives CASSIDLPGGQNTEAFF.

This clone has a handful of counts. The chain is built from TRBV9 and TRBJ1-2, with D possibly TRBD1 on 5 matching bases. V was shortened by 0 bases and J by 7 bases, with 7 bases between the two germline ends. Germline V lookup: CDR1 SGDLS, CDR2 YYNGEE. The CDR3 runs 12 residues. CDR3 loop: CASSVDRGGYTF. The CDR3 coding sequence is TGTGCCAGCAGCGTAGATAGGGGTGGCTACACCTTC.

The rearrangement uses TRBV3-1 (or the pseudogene TRBV3-2) and TRBJ2-7, with TRBD1 identical over 8 bases. V lost 4 bases and J lost 7; bases outside the gene matches: 15. The CDR3 contains 16 residues. Germline CDR1 is LGHDT and CDR2 is YNNKEL (reference sequence). The CDR3 DNA reads as TGTGCCAGCAGCCCGAAAGACAGGGGCCAGAGGCGTGAGCAGTACTTC. As protein: CASSPKDRGQRREQYF.